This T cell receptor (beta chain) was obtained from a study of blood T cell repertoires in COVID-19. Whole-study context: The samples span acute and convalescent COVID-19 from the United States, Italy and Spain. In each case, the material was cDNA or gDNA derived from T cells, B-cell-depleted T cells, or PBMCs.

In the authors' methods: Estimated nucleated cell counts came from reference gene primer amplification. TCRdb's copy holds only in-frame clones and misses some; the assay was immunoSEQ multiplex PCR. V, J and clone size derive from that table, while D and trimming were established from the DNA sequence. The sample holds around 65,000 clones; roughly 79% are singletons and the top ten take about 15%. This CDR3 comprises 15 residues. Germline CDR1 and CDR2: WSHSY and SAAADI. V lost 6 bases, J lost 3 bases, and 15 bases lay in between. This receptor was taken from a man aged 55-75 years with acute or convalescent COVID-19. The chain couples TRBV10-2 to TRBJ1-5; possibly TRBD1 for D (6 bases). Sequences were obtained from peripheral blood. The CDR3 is CASRETGTPNQPQHF. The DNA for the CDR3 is TGCGCCAGCAGAGAAACCGGGACACCCAATCAGCCCCAGCATTTT.